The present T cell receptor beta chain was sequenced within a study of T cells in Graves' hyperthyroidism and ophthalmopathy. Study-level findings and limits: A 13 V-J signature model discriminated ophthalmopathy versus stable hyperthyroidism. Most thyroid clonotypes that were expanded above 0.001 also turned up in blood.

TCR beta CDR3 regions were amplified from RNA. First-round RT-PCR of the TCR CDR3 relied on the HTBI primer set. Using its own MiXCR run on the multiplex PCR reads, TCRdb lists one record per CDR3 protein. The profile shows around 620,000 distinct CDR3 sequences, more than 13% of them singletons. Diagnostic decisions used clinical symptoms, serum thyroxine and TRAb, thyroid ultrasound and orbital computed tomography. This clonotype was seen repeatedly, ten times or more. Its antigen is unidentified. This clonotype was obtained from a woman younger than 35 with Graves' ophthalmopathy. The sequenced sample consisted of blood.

This CDR3 reads CAWSPPQGMNTEAFF. The CDR3 DNA reads TGTGCCTGGAGCCCGCCCCAGGGAATGAACACTGAAGCTTTCTTT. The J gene is TRBJ1-1, the V gene TRBV30, with TRBD1 as a possible D gene (5 bases). The CDR3 runs 15 residues. Germline CDR1 and CDR2: GTSNPN and SVGIG (reference sequence). Trimming left V 3 bases short and J 0 bases short, with 14 bases between. Filled out from reference TRBV30 and TRBJ1-1, the complete variable domain reads SQTIHQWPATLVQPVGSPLSLECTVEGTSNPNLYWYRQAAGRGLQLLFYSVGIGQISSEVPQNLSASRPQDRQFILSSKKLLLSDSGFYLCAWSPPQGMNTEAFFGQGTRLTVV.